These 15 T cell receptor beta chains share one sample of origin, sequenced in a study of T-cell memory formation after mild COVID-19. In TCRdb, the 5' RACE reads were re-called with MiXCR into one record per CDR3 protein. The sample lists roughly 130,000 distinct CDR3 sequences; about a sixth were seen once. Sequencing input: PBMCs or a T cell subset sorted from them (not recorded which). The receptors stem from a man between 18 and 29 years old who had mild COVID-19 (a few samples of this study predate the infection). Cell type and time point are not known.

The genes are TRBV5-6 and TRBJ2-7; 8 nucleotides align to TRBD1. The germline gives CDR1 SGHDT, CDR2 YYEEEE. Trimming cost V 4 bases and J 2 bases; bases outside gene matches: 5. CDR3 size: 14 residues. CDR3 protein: CASSRATGAYEQYF. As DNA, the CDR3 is TGTGCCAGCAGCCGCGCGACAGGGGCCTACGAGCAGTACTTC.

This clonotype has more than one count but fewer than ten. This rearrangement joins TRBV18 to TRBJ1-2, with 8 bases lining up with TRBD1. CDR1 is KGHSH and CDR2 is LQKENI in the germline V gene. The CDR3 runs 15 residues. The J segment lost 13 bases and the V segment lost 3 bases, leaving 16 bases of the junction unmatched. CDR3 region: CASSPTAEGQALRTF. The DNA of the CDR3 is TGTGCCAGCTCACCTACAGCCGAGGGACAGGCACTACGCACCTTC.

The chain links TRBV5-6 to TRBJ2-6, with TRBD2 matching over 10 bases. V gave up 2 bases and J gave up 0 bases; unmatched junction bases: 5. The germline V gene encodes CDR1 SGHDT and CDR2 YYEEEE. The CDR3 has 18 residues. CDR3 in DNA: TGTGCCAGCAGCTTCTTACTAGCGGGGTTCTCTGGGGCCAACGTCCTGACTTTC. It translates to CASSFLLAGFSGANVLTF. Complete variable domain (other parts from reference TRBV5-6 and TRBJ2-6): DAGVTQSPTHLIKTRGQQVTLRCSPKSGHDTVSWYQQALGQGPQFIFQYYEEEERQRGNFPDRFSGHQFPNYSSELNVNALLLGDSALYLCASSFLLAGFSGANVLTFGAGSRLTVL.

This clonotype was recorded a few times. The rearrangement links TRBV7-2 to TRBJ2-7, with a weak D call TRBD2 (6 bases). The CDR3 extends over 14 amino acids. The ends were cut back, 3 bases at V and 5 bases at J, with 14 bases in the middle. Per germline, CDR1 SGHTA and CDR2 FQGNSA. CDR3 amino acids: CASSLDGGVDEQYF. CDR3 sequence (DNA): TGTGCCAGCAGCTTGGACGGCGGGGTTGACGAGCAGTACTTC.

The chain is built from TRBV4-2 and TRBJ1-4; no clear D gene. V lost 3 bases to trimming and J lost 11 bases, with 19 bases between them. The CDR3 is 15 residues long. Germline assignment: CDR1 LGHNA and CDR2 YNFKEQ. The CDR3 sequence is CASSQDGGQPRKLFF. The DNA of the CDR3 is TGTGCCAGCAGCCAGGACGGTGGGCAGCCTAGGAAACTGTTTTTT.

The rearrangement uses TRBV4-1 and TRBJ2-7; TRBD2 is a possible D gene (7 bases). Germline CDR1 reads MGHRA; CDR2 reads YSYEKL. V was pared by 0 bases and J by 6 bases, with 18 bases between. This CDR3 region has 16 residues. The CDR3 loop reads CASSQEAGALPGEQYF. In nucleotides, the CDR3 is TGCGCCAGCAGCCAAGAGGCGGGGGCTCTTCCAGGCGAGCAGTACTTC.

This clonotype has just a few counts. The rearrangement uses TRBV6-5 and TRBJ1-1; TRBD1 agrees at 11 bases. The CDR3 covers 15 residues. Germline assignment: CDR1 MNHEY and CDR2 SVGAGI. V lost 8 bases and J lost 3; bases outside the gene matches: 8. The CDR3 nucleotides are TGTGCCAGCTCAGGACAGGGGGCAGGTGACACTGAAGCTTTCTTT. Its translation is CASSGQGAGDTEAFF.

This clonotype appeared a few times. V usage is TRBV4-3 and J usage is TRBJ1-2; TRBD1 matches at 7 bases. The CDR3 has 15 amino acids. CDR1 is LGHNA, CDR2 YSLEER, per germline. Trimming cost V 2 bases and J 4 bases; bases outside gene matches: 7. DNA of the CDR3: TGCGCCAGCAGCCAACTGATTCAGGGGGGCTATGGCTACACCTTC. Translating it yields CASSQLIQGGYGYTF.

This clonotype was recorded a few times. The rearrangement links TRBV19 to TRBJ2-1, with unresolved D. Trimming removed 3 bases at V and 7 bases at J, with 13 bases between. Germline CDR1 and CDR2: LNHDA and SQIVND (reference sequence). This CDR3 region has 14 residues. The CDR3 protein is CASSIPPALNEQFF. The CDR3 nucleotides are TGTGCCAGTAGTATCCCCCCTGCACTGAATGAGCAGTTCTTC.

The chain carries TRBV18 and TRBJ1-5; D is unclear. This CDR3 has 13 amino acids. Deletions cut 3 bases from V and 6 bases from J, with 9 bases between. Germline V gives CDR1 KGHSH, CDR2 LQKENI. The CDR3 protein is CASSPDLGQPQHF. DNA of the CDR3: TGTGCCAGCTCACCCGATTTGGGTCAGCCCCAGCATTTT. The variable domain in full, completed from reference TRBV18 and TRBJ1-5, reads NAGVMQNPRHLVRRRGQEARLRCSPMKGHSHVYWYRQLPEEGLKFMVYLQKENIIDESGMPKERFSAEFPKEGPSILRIQQVVRGDSAAYFCASSPDLGQPQHFGDGTRLSIL.

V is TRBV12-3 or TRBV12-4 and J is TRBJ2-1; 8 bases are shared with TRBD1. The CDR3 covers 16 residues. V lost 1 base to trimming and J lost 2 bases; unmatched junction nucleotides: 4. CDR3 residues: CASSLDRTGPYNEQFF. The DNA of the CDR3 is TGTGCCAGCAGTTTAGATAGGACAGGGCCCTACAATGAGCAGTTCTTC.

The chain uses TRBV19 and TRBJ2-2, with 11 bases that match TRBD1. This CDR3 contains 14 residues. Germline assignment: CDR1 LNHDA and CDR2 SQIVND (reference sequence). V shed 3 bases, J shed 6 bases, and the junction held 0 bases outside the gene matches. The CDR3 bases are TGTGCCAGTAGTATGGGACAGGGGGCCGGGGAGCTGTTTTTT. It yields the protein CASSMGQGAGELFF.

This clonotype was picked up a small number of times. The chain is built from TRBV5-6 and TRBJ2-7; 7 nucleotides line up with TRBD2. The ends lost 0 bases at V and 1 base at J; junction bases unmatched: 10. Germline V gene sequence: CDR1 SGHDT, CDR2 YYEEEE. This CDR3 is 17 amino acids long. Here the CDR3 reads CASSLGGGQRKSYEQYV. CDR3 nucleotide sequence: TGTGCCAGCAGCTTGGGCGGGGGTCAAAGGAAGTCCTACGAGCAGTACGTC.

The CDR3 spells CASSPGHYEQYF. In DNA form, the CDR3 reads TGTGCCAGCAGTCCAGGGCACTACGAGCAGTACTTC. The genes are TRBV25-1 and TRBJ2-7; D perhaps matches TRBD1 (5 bases). The CDR3 contains 12 residues. Between the trimmed V and J ends, which lost 5 bases and 3 bases, there was a span of 8 bases. Germline CDR1 is MGHDK and CDR2 is SYGVNS.

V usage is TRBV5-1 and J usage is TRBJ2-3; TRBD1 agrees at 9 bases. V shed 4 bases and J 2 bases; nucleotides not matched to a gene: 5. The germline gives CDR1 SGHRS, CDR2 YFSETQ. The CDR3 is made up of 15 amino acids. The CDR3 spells CASSRGTGYTDTQYF. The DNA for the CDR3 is TGCGCCAGCAGCCGGGGGACAGGGTACACAGATACGCAGTATTTT.